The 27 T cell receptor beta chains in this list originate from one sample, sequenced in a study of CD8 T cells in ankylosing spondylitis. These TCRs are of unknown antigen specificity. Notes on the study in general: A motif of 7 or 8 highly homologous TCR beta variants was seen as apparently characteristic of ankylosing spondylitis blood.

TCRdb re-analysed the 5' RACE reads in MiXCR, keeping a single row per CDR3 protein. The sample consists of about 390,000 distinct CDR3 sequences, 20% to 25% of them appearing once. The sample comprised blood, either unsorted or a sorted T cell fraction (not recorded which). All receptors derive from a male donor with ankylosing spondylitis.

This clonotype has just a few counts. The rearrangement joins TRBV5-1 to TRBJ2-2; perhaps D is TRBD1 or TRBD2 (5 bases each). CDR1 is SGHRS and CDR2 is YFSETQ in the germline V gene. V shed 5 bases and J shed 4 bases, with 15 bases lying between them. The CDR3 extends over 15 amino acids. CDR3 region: CASSLPGPLTGELFF. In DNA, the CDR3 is TGCGCCAGCAGTTTACCGGGACCTCTCACCGGGGAGCTGTTTTTT.

Written as DNA, the CDR3 is TGTGCCAGCAGTTACTCGAAGGGACTAGCGGGAACGGTTAGGAATGAGCAGTTCTTC. Protein product: CASSYSKGLAGTVRNEQFF. This chain connects TRBV6-2 or TRBV6-3 to TRBJ2-1; TRBD2 aligns across 13 bases. V was clipped by 0 bases and J by 7 bases; unmatched bases: 12. Germline V gene sequence: CDR1 MNHEY, CDR2 SVGEGT. The CDR3 is made up of 19 amino acids.

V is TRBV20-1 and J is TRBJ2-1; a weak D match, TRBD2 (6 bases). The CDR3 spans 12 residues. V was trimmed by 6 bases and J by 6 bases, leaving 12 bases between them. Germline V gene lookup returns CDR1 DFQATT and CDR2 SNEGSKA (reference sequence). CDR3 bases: TGCAGTGCCCGAGGAGCGGGCAATGAGCAGTTCTTC. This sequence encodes CSARGAGNEQFF.

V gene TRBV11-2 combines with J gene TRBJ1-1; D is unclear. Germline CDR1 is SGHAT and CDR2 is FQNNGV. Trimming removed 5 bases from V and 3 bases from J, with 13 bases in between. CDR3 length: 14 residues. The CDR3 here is CASSHSAKDTEAFF. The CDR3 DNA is TGTGCCAGCAGCCACAGCGCAAAGGACACTGAAGCTTTCTTT.

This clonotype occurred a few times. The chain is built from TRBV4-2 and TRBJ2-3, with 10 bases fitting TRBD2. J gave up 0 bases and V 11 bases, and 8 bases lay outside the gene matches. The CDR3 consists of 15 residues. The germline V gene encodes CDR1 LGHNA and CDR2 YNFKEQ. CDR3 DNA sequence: TGTGCCTCTGGACTAGCGGACAGTAGCACAGATACGCAGTATTTT. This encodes CASGLADSSTDTQYF.

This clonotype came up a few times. The CDR3: CASSWGPGSGYEQYF. As DNA, the CDR3 is TGTGCCAGCAGCTGGGGTCCGGGATCAGGCTACGAGCAGTACTTC. This sequence joins TRBV7-2 and TRBJ2-7, with D maybe TRBD2 (5 bases). The germline CDR1 and CDR2 sequences are SGHTA and FQGNSA. This CDR3 has 15 amino acids. V lost 4 bases and J lost 3, with 16 bases in between.

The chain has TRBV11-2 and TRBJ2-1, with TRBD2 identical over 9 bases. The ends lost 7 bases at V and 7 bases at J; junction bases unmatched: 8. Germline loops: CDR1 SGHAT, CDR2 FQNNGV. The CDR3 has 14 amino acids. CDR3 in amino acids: CASTQREVSNEQFF. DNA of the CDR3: TGTGCCAGCACGCAGCGGGAGGTTTCGAATGAGCAGTTCTTC.

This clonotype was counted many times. CDR3 nucleotides: TGCGCCAGCAGCCAAGATGAGAGCCAGCGGGAGGCCTCCTACAATGAGCAGTTCTTC. It specifies CASSQDESQREASYNEQFF. The chain recombines TRBV4-1 with TRBJ2-1; 9 bases fit TRBD2. Germline V gene sequence: CDR1 MGHRA, CDR2 YSYEKL. CDR3 length: 19 amino acids. The V and J ends lost 0 bases and 0 bases, in that order; junction bases with no gene match: 9.

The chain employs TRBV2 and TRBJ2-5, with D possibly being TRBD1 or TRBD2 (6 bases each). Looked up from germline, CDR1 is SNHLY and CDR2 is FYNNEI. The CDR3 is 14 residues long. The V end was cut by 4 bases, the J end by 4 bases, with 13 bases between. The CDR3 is CASSGTVGGETQYF. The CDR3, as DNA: TGTGCCAGCAGTGGGACAGTCGGGGGAGAGACCCAGTACTTC.

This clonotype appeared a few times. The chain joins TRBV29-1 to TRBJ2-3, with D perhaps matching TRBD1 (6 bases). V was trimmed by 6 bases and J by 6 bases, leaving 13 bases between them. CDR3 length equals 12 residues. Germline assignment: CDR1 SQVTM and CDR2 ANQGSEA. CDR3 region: CSVGQPRDTQYF. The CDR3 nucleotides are TGCAGCGTCGGACAGCCCCGTGATACGCAGTATTTT.

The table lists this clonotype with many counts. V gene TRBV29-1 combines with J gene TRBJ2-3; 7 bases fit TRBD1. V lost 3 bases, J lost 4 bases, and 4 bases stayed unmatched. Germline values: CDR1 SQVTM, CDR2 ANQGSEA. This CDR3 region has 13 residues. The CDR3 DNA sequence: TGCAGCGTTGATACAGGGGCCTCAGATACGCAGTATTTT. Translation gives CSVDTGASDTQYF.

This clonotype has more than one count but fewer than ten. CDR3 region: CASREVVAYNEQFF. In DNA form, the CDR3 reads TGTGCCAGCCGTGAGGTAGTAGCCTACAATGAGCAGTTCTTC. The gene calls are TRBV12-3 or TRBV12-4 and TRBJ2-1; D remains ambiguous. Trimming removed 8 bases from V and 2 bases from J, with 13 bases in between. The CDR3 has 14 residues.

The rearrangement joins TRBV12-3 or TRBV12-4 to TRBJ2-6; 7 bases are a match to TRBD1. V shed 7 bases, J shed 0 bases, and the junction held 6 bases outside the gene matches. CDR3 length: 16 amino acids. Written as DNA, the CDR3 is TGTGCCAGCATGGACAGGACCGGCTCTGGGGCCAACGTCCTGACTTTC. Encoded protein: CASMDRTGSGANVLTF.

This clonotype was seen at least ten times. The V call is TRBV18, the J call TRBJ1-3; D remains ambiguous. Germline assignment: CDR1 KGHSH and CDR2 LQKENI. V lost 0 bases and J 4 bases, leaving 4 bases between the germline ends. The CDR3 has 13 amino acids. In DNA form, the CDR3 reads TGTGCCAGCTCACCACCTACCGGAAACACCATATATTTT. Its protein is CASSPPTGNTIYF.

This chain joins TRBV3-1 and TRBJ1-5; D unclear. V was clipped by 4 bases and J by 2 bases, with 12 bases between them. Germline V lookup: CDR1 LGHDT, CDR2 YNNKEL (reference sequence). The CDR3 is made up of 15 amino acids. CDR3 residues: CASSRRGEGNQPQHF. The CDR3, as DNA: TGTGCCAGCAGCCGACGAGGAGAGGGCAATCAGCCCCAGCATTTT.

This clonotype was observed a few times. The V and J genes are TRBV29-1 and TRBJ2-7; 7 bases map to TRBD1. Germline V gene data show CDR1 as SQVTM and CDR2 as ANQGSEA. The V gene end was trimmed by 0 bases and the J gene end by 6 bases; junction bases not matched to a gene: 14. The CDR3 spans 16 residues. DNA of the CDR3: TGCAGCGTTGAAGATGGACCCTTAGGGGGCTTGGGCGAGCAGTACTTC. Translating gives CSVEDGPLGGLGEQYF.

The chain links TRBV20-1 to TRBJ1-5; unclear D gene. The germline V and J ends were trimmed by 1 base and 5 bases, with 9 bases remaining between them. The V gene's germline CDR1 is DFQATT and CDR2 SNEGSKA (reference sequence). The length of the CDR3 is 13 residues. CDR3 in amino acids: CSARVVRDQPQHF. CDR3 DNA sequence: TGCAGTGCTAGAGTGGTGCGAGATCAGCCCCAGCATTTT.

In nucleotides, the CDR3 is TGTGCCAGCTCACGCTCCCAGGGGGTCTCCTACAATGAGCAGTTCTTC. Protein: CASSRSQGVSYNEQFF. The rearrangement links TRBV18 to TRBJ2-1, with TRBD1 identical over 7 bases. The germline V gene encodes CDR1 KGHSH and CDR2 LQKENI. Trimming took 4 bases from V and 0 from J; bases not matched to a gene: 6. The CDR3 runs to 16 residues.

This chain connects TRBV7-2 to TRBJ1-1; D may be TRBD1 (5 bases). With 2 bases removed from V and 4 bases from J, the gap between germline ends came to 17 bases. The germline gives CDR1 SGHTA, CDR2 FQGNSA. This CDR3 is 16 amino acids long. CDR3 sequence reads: CASSLRLGGMGTEAFF. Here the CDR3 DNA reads TGTGCCAGCAGCTTAAGGTTGGGGGGAATGGGCACTGAAGCTTTCTTT.

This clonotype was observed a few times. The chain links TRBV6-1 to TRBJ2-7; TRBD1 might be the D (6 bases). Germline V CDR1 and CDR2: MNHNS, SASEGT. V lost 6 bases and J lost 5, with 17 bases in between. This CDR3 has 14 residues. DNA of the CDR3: TGTGCCAGCAGGATACAGGGTCTTCCTAACGAGCAGTACTTC. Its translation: CASRIQGLPNEQYF.

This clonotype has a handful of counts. CDR3 bases: TGCGCCAGCAGCTTGCGAACTAGCGGAAACAATGAGCAGTTCTTC. Its protein product is CASSLRTSGNNEQFF. The V gene is TRBV5-1, the J gene TRBJ2-1; TRBD2 aligns across 8 bases. The CDR3 is 15 residues long. V lost 1 base, J lost 5 bases, and 5 bases stayed unmatched. Germline CDR1 and CDR2: SGHRS and YFSETQ.

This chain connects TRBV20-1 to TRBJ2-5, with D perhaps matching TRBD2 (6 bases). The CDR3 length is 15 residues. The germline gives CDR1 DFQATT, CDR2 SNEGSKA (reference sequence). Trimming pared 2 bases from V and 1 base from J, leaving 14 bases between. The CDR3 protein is CSARSRGALQETQYF. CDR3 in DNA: TGCAGTGCTAGATCCCGCGGGGCACTCCAAGAGACCCAGTACTTC.

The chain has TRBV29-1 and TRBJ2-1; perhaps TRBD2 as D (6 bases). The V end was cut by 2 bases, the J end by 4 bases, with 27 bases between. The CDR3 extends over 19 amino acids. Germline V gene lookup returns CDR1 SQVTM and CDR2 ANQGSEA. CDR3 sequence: CSVEHRRMRDSGGYNEQFF. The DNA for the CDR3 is TGCAGCGTTGAACATCGTCGAATGAGGGACTCTGGGGGGTACAATGAGCAGTTCTTC.

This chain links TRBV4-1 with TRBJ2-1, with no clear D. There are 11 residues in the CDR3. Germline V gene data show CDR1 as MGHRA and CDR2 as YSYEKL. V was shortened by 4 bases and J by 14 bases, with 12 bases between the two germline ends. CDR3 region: CASSLPKLEFF. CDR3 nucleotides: TGCGCCAGCAGCCTACCCAAGTTGGAGTTCTTC.

The CDR3 coding sequence is TGCAGTGCTAGAGATAACACTGAAGCTTTCTTT. Amino acid sequence: CSARDNTEAFF. The chain joins TRBV20-1 to TRBJ1-1; D gene ambiguous. CDR3 length: 11 residues. Looked up from germline, CDR1 is DFQATT and CDR2 is SNEGSKA (reference sequence). Deletions cut 0 bases from V and 2 bases from J, with 1 base between.

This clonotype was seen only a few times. This CDR3 is CASSYSGTTYNEQFF. Written as DNA, the CDR3 is TGTGCCAGCAGTTATTCCGGGACTACCTACAATGAGCAGTTCTTC. V and J are TRBV6-5 and TRBJ2-1; 7 nucleotides agree with TRBD2. Trimming cost V 3 bases and J 2 bases; bases outside gene matches: 4. The CDR3 sequence is 15 residues long. Germline V CDR1 and CDR2: MNHEY, SVGAGI.

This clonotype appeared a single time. The CDR3 region is CASSLTAGRDDTQYF. The CDR3, as DNA: TGTGCCAGCAGCTTAACTGCTGGGCGGGATGATACGCAGTATTTT. The chain uses TRBV7-3 and TRBJ2-3; D is perhaps TRBD2 (6 bases). The CDR3 runs to 15 residues. From germline, CDR1 is SGHTA and CDR2 FQGTGA. V lost 0 bases to trimming and J lost 6 bases, with 13 bases between them.